The clone carrying this TCR beta chain was counted many times. The antigen is undetermined. This sample stems from a study of blood T cells in healthy people across ages. V lost 4 bases, J lost 5 bases, and 12 bases lay in between. The V gene's germline CDR1 is DFQATT and CDR2 SNEGSKA (reference sequence). The CDR3 consists of 13 residues. Study-wide results and caveats: Higher diversity and more naive CD4+ cells were features of long-lived donors, compared to aged donors.

With a J-beta primer mix and a sample-barcoded 5' primer, a second PCR ran roughly 6 to 11 cycles. One entry per CDR3 protein results from TCRdb running MiXCR on the 5' RACE reads. Of just under 900,000 distinct CDR3 sequences listed, around 28% were seen once; the top ten hold about 18%. Donors ranged from roughly 6 to 90 years old and were healthy Caucasians in Russia. PBMCs numbering at least 6.5 million were isolated per sample. Sequences were obtained from blood. This clonotype was obtained from an elderly woman in good health. The chain links TRBV20-1 to TRBJ2-1; maybe TRBD1 (5 bases). The CDR3 sequence: CSAIRTQNNEQFF. Written as DNA, the CDR3 is TGCAGTGCTATTAGGACACAAAACAATGAGCAGTTCTTC.